This T cell receptor beta chain was documented in a study of preoperative IRX-2 immunotherapy in early breast cancer (dated by TCRdb to about 2019). This clone came up once. Its binding antigen is unknown. Base qualities are not recorded, but no much larger clone differs from it by a single base. Via the germline V gene (reference sequence), CDR1 is LNHDA and CDR2 SQIVND. V is pruned by 3 bases and J by 4 bases, leaving 8 bases of the junction without a gene match. Its CDR3 holds 15 amino acids, cysteine through phenylalanine. Here the CDR3 DNA is all that survives: 45 bases in frame from base 1. The treatment or condition label here, explained by the study, means: preoperative locoregional IRX-2 cytokine immunotherapy. The samples were obtained from a phase Ib study that tested preoperative, locoregional IRX-2 cytokine immunotherapy meant to prime immune responses. The donors were early-stage breast cancer patients who were given IRX-2 prior to surgery.

The library was generated by the immunoSEQ multiplex PCR assay. What TCRdb holds here is the immuneACCESS table cut down to in-frame rearrangements. Part of the clones is not present; checked against another copy, under half of the missing clones reflect an unresolved V gene, and the others are unexplained. This sample comprises roughly 93,000 clones, 86% of them detected only once. Jointly, the top ten make up around 2% of the sample. The V and J segments used are TRBV19 and TRBJ2-5, with TRBD1 matching 7 junction bases. The receptor was isolated from a human donor with breast cancer. The sequenced sample was tumor tissue, obtained after IRX-2 immunotherapy. The CDR3: CASSIQGVGRETQYF. The DNA sequence is as follows: TGTGCCAGTAGTATTCAGGGGGTAGGGAGAGAGACCCAGTACTTC.